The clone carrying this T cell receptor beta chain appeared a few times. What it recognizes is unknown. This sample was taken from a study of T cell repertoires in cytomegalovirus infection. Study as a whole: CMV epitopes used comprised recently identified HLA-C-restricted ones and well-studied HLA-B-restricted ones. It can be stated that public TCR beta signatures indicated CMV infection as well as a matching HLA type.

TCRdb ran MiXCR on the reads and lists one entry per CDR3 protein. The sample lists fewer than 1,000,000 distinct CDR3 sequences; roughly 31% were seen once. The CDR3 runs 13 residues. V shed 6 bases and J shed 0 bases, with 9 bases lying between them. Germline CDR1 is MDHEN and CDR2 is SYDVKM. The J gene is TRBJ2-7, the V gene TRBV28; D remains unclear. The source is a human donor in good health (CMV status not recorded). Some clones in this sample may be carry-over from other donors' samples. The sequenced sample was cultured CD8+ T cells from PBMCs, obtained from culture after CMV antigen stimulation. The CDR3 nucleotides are TGTGCCAGCAGCGAGACGAGCTCCTACGAGCAGTACGTC. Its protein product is CASSETSSYEQYV.